Each of the 25 T cell receptor beta chains below was sequenced from the same sample in a study of blood T cell repertoires in COVID-19. Using immunoSEQ multiplex PCR, the repertoire was profiled, and TCRdb retains in-frame clones only, with some absent. The table lists around 37,000 clones, around 87% of them singletons, with 20% to 25% in the top ten. Specimen: peripheral blood. These receptors all come from a man between 60 and 75 years old with acute or convalescent COVID-19.

The CDR3 DNA reads as TGCAGCGTTCTGCAGGTGGGGGGCTCCTACGAGCAGTACTTC. Its protein product is CSVLQVGGSYEQYF. The chain couples TRBV29-1 to TRBJ2-7; D possibly corresponds to TRBD2 (6 bases). Trimming stripped 5 bases from V and 0 bases from J, with 14 bases between. Germline CDR1 SQVTM, CDR2 ANQGSEA. CDR3 size: 14 residues.

The chain recombines TRBV24-1 with TRBJ2-6; 7 bases map to TRBD1. From germline, CDR1 is KGHDR and CDR2 SFDVKD. This CDR3 has 15 amino acids. V was pared by 6 bases and J by 1 base, with 2 bases of the junction left unmatched. The DNA of the CDR3 is TGTGCCACCAGTAACAGGGGATCTGGGGCCAACGTCCTGACTTTC. It yields the protein CATSNRGSGANVLTF.

This chain connects TRBV6-5 to TRBJ1-5; 8 nucleotides line up with TRBD1. V lost 7 bases, J lost 5 bases, and 7 bases stayed unmatched. The CDR3 is made up of 14 amino acids. The germline gives CDR1 MNHEY, CDR2 SVGAGI. CDR3 protein: CASILDRVDQPQHF. The CDR3 coding sequence is TGTGCCAGCATTCTGGACAGGGTGGATCAGCCCCAGCATTTT.

CDR3 in amino acids: CASSFRGGGRGSPLHF. As DNA, the CDR3 is TGTGCCAGCAGTTTTAGGGGCGGGGGGCGCGGATCACCCCTCCACTTT. V gene TRBV28 combines with J gene TRBJ1-6; maybe TRBD1 (6 bases). The CDR3 extends over 16 amino acids. The V end was cut by 3 bases, the J end by 10 bases, with 19 bases between. Germline V gives CDR1 MDHEN, CDR2 SYDVKM.

The chain uses TRBV11-3 and TRBJ2-2; D may be TRBD2 (7 bases). CDR1 and CDR2 from the germline V gene are SGHNT and YENEEA. This CDR3 is built from 16 residues. V lost 5 bases and J lost 1, with 14 bases in between. CDR3 amino acids: CASSPRGALNTGELFF. The DNA of the CDR3 is TGTGCCAGCAGCCCCCGGGGGGCGTTGAACACCGGGGAGCTGTTTTTT.

This clone was seen more than once but under ten times. This CDR3 is CASSYREGQGRPQHF. The CDR3 DNA is TGTGCCAGCAGTTACAGAGAGGGACAGGGACGGCCCCAGCATTTT. The V gene is TRBV6-2 or TRBV6-3, the J gene TRBJ1-5; TRBD1 agrees at 9 bases. V lost 2 bases, J lost 9 bases, and 8 bases stayed unmatched. This CDR3 region has 15 residues. The germline CDR1 and CDR2 sequences are MNHEY and SVGEGT.

The genes are TRBV24-1 and TRBJ2-1, with 9 bases that match TRBD2. Trimming removed 1 base from V and 3 bases from J; junction bases left unmatched: 3. Germline assignment: CDR1 KGHDR and CDR2 SFDVKD. This CDR3 has 16 residues. CDR3 sequence: CATSDFVAGDYNEQFF. The CDR3 DNA follows: TGTGCCACCAGTGATTTTGTAGCGGGGGACTACAATGAGCAGTTCTTC.

The chain uses TRBV3-1 (or the pseudogene TRBV3-2) and TRBJ1-4; tentative D call: TRBD1 (5 bases). V gave up 3 bases and J gave up 0 bases, with 14 bases separating them. The length of the CDR3 is 17 residues. CDR1 is LGHDT and CDR2 is YNNKEL in the germline V gene (reference sequence). This chain's CDR3 is CASSHSGGMATNEKLFF. The CDR3 region has the DNA TGTGCCAGCAGCCATTCGGGGGGGATGGCAACTAATGAAAAACTGTTTTTT.

The rearrangement uses TRBV28 and TRBJ2-7, with 8 bases lining up with TRBD1. V was clipped by 6 bases and J by 1 base; unmatched bases: 5. Germline-derived CDR1 and CDR2 are MDHEN and SYDVKM. The length of the CDR3 is 14 residues. CDR3 DNA: TGTGCCAGCAGGAGAGACAGGGGTTCCTACGAGCAGTACGTC. Amino acid sequence: CASRRDRGSYEQYV.

The chain combines TRBV20-1 with TRBJ2-1, with 10 bases that match TRBD2. The J segment lost 9 bases and the V segment lost 6 bases, leaving 8 bases of the junction unmatched. Per the germline V gene, CDR1 is DFQATT and CDR2 is SNEGSKA (reference sequence). CDR3 length: 13 amino acids. The CDR3 DNA follows: TGCAGTGCCAGTAGCGGGAGGAGGGGTGAGCAGTTCTTC. It yields the protein CSASSGRRGEQFF.

Here the CDR3 DNA reads TGTGCCAGCAGTAACGGACAGAGCTCCTACAATGAGCAGTTCTTC. Its translation is CASSNGQSSYNEQFF. This sequence joins TRBV2 and TRBJ2-1, with a possible D match to TRBD1 (6 bases). CDR1 and CDR2 from the germline V gene are SNHLY and FYNNEI. V lost 5 bases, J lost 0 bases, and 11 bases lay in between. This CDR3 has 15 amino acids.

The chain uses TRBV5-6 and TRBJ1-2; D not certain. The germline gives CDR1 SGHDT, CDR2 YYEEEE. The CDR3 covers 14 residues. V shed 0 bases and J shed 5 bases, with 11 bases lying between them. DNA of the CDR3: TGTGCCAGCAGCTTGGCGGAGATTCTGTATGGCTACACCTTC. The encoded protein is CASSLAEILYGYTF.

This sequence joins TRBV6-6 and TRBJ2-7; 8 bases fit TRBD1. The J segment lost 4 bases and the V segment lost 2 bases, leaving 4 bases of the junction unmatched. Germline CDR1 is MNHNY and CDR2 is SVGAGI (reference sequence). CDR3 size: 14 residues. The CDR3 nucleotides read TGTGCCAGCAGTTACGGCCAGGGGGCGTACGAGCAGTACTTC. This sequence encodes CASSYGQGAYEQYF.

V usage is TRBV7-8 and J usage is TRBJ2-1; D is unclear. Trimming left V 6 bases short and J 4 bases short, with 13 bases between. The germline V gene encodes CDR1 SGHVS and CDR2 FQNEAQ. The CDR3 sequence is 14 residues long. The CDR3 reads CASSQRLDYNEQFF. The CDR3 bases are TGTGCCAGCAGTCAACGACTGGATTACAATGAGCAGTTCTTC.

The gene calls are TRBV19 and TRBJ2-1, with 7 bases that match TRBD2. The CDR3 is 15 amino acids. The trim removed 3 bases at V and 4 bases at J, leaving 6 bases unmatched. CDR1 LNHDA and CDR2 SQIVND come from the germline V gene (reference sequence). Here the CDR3 DNA reads TGTGCCAGTAGTATCGGTCTAGCGGCTTACAATGAGCAGTTCTTC. It codes for CASSIGLAAYNEQFF.

This clone was found a few times. The V call is TRBV2, the J call TRBJ2-1, with a weak D call TRBD1 (5 bases). The ends were cut back, 3 bases at V and 6 bases at J, with 6 bases in the middle. The CDR3 covers 12 residues. Germline lookup yields CDR1 SNHLY and CDR2 FYNNEI. The CDR3 bases are TGTGCCAGCAGTGACAGGGCCAATGAGCAGTTCTTC. Encoded protein: CASSDRANEQFF.

The rearrangement joins TRBV5-1 to TRBJ1-4, with 10 bases aligning to TRBD1. The CDR3 has 15 residues. Germline CDR1 reads SGHRS; CDR2 reads YFSETQ. J was trimmed by 8 bases and V by 0 bases; bases with no gene match: 4. CDR3 residues: CASSLGGTGDEKLFF. The CDR3 DNA sequence: TGCGCCAGCAGCTTGGGCGGGACAGGGGACGAAAAACTGTTTTTT.

V gene TRBV9 combines with J gene TRBJ2-1, with 11 nucleotides matching TRBD1. The germline V gene has CDR1 SGDLS and CDR2 YYNGEE. This CDR3 has 14 amino acids. The trim removed 3 bases at V and 7 bases at J, leaving 3 bases unmatched. The CDR3 DNA reads as TGTGCCAGCAGCGAGTGGGACAGGGGGAATGAGCAGTTCTTC. Its translation: CASSEWDRGNEQFF.

The chain is built from TRBV25-1 and TRBJ1-4; a weak D match, TRBD1 (6 bases). The CDR3 runs 16 residues. Germline V gene data show CDR1 as MGHDK and CDR2 as SYGVNS. Deletions cut 1 base from V and 4 bases from J, with 13 bases between. The CDR3 coding sequence is TGTGCCAGCAGTGAATGGAAGGGGGGGGATAATGAAAAACTGTTTTTT. Protein sequence: CASSEWKGGDNEKLFF.

The CDR3 is CASGSFSYNEQFF. For the CDR3, the DNA is TGTGCCAGCGGTTCCTTCTCCTACAATGAGCAGTTCTTC. This sequence joins TRBV6-2 or TRBV6-3 and TRBJ2-1; D call uncertain. V was shortened by 8 bases and J by 0 bases, with 8 bases between the two germline ends. Germline lookup yields CDR1 MNHEY and CDR2 SVGEGT. This CDR3 spans 13 amino acids.

The V and J genes are TRBV6-5 and TRBJ1-1; perhaps TRBD1 as D (6 bases). Germline lookup yields CDR1 MNHEY and CDR2 SVGAGI. This CDR3 region has 14 residues. Trimming cost V 10 bases and J 5 bases, with 20 bases left between them. CDR3 in DNA: TGTGCCACCTGTATCGGAGGGGGGGCTACTGAAGCTTTCTTT. Its translation is CATCIGGGATEAFF.

V gene TRBV6-5 combines with J gene TRBJ1-2, with D uncertain. Trimming took off 5 bases at V and 2 bases at J, with 6 bases between the two ends. The CDR3 is 12 amino acids. Germline V CDR1 and CDR2: MNHEY, SVGAGI. CDR3 region: CASSPGNYGYTF. The DNA for the CDR3 is TGTGCCAGCAGTCCAGGCAACTATGGCTACACCTTC.

This rearrangement joins TRBV6-6 to TRBJ2-7; 7 bases agree with TRBD1. Germline lookup yields CDR1 MNHNY and CDR2 SVGAGI (reference sequence). The CDR3 sequence is 12 residues long. V lost 6 bases to trimming and J lost 4 bases; unmatched junction nucleotides: 3. The CDR3 coding sequence is TGTGCCAGCAGGGGGACAGCGTACGAGCAGTACTTC. Translated: CASRGTAYEQYF.

V and J are TRBV6-4 and TRBJ2-7; TRBD2 agrees at 7 bases. The junction had 13 bases not matched to a gene; V was cut back by 7 bases and J by 7 bases. Germline loops: CDR1 MRHNA, CDR2 SNTAGT. This CDR3 contains 14 residues. CDR3 sequence reads: CASMGGDGICEQYF. The CDR3 DNA reads TGTGCCAGCATGGGGGGGGATGGGATTTGTGAGCAGTACTTC.

CDR3 DNA: TGCGCCAGCAGCTTGGTACAGGGGAACACTGAAGCTTTCTTT. Its translation: CASSLVQGNTEAFF. The J gene is TRBJ1-1, the V gene TRBV5-1; tentatively, D is TRBD1 (6 bases). The V gene's germline CDR1 is SGHRS and CDR2 YFSETQ. The CDR3 loop spans 14 amino acids. V lost 0 bases to trimming and J lost 1 base, with 7 bases between them.